This TCR beta chain originates from a study of blood T cell repertoires in COVID-19 (dated by TCRdb to 2018 to 2020). Notes on the research overall: Samples covering the acute and convalescent phases of COVID-19 were provided by collaborators in the United States, Italy and Spain. The prospective study material was composed of cDNA or gDNA derived from T cells, B-cell-depleted T cells, or PBMCs. Deeply sampled blood TCRbeta repertoires from subjects exposed to, actively infected with, or recovered from COVID-19 were included in the dataset. The repertoires were released in a freely available public database meant as a resource for research on the immune response to SARS-CoV-2. Samples came from the ongoing ImmuneRACE study (first 160 participants) plus 1,254 subjects from 6 global collaborators. A de-identified subject ID, COVID-19 status, age in years and sex were almost always included in the sample metadata. HLA class I and class II types, where available, came from metadata supplied by the sample provider rather than from assay-based typing.

V is trimmed back by 4 bases and J by 5 bases, and the junction contains 2 bases that no gene match accounts for. The germline V gene encodes CDR1 GTSNPN and CDR2 SVGIG (reference sequence). The CDR3 numbers 13 residues from cysteine through phenylalanine. Only the CDR3 portion is preserved as DNA: 39 bases, with reading frame beginning at the first base. The sample holds a few counts of this clone. Which antigen it targets is not known. Per-nucleotide qualities are absent, and no much larger clonotype sits a single base away. The collaborating institutions used their own protocols to collect whole blood in K2EDTA tubes. For TCRbeta analysis, collaborators shipped samples as frozen whole blood, isolated PBMCs, or DNA extracted from either of those sample types. TCRbeta CDR3 regions were amplified from genomic DNA using the immunoSEQ Assay, a bias-controlled multiplex PCR. On the authors' methods: The number of nucleated cells in each sample was estimated by amplification of reference gene primers within the assay. To quantify the absolute abundance of each unique TCRbeta CDR3 rearrangement, sequence reads were collapsed and filtered. For each sample, productive Simpson clonality was calculated as the square root of Simpson's diversity index across productive rearrangements. TCRdb provides this immuneACCESS table in a form limited to in-frame rearrangements. Some clones are lacking; in checked studies, under half of them reflect an unresolved V gene, and why the rest are absent is not known. The V and J calls and the clone size are those of that table, but D and trimming were determined from the DNA. Across this sample there are about 20,000 clones, with more than 65% seen only once. The top ten clonotypes cover 56% of the sample.

The research as a whole found: The amount of clinical and demographic metadata varied by source and participant and was provided uncurated.

This TCR was sampled from a man older than 75 with acute or convalescent COVID-19. Rearrangement joined TRBV30 to TRBJ1-6, and 7 junction bases match TRBD1. Sequences were obtained from peripheral blood. The CDR3 corresponds to CAWKGTDNSPLHF. The DNA reads TGTGCCTGGAAAGGGACAGATAATTCACCCCTCCACTTT.